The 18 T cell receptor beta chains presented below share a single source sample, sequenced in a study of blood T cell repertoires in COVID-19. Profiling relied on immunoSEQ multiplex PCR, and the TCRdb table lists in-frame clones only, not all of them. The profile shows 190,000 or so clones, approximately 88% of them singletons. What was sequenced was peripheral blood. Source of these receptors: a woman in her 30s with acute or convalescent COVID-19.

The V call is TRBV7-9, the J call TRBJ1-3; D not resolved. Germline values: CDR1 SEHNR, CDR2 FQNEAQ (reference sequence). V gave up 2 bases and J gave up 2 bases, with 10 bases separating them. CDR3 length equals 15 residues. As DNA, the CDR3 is TGTGCCAGCAGCTTACTAGGACTTGCTGGAAACACCATATATTTT. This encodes CASSLLGLAGNTIYF. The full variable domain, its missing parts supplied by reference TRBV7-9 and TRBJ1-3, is DTGVSQNPRHKITKRGQNVTFRCDPISEHNRLYWYRQTLGQGPEFLTYFQNEAQLEKSRLLSDRFSAERPKGSFSTLEIQRTEQGDSAMYLCASSLLGLAGNTIYFGEGSWLTVV.

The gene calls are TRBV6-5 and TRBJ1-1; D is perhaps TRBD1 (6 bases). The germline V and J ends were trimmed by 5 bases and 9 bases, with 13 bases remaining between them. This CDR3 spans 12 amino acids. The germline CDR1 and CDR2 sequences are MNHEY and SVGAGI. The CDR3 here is CASSIDRSKAFF. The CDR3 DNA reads TGTGCCAGCAGTATAGACAGGTCCAAAGCTTTCTTT.

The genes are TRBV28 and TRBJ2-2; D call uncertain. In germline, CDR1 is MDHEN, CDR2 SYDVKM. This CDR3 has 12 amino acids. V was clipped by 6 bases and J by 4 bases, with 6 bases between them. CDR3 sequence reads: CASSSFTGELFF. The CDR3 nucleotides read TGTGCCAGCAGCTCCTTCACCGGGGAGCTGTTTTTT.

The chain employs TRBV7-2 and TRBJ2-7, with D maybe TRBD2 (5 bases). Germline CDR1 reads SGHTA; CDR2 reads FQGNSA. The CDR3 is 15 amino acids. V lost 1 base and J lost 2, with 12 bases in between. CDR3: CASSLVSGATYEQYF. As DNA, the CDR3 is TGTGCCAGCAGCTTAGTCAGCGGCGCTACCTACGAGCAGTACTTC.

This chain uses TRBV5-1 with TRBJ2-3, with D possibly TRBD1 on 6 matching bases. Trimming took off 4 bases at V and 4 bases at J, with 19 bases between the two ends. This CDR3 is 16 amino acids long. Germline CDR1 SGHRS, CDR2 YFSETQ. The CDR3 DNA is TGCGCCAGCAGCCACGTCCCGACGGGACACCCAGATACGCAGTATTTT. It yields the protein CASSHVPTGHPDTQYF.

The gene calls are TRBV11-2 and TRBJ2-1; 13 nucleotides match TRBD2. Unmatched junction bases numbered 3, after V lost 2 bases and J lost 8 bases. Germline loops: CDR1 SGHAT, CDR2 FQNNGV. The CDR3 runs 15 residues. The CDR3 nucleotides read TGTGCCAGCAGCTTACCGGGACTAGCGGGATATGAGCAGTTCTTC. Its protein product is CASSLPGLAGYEQFF.

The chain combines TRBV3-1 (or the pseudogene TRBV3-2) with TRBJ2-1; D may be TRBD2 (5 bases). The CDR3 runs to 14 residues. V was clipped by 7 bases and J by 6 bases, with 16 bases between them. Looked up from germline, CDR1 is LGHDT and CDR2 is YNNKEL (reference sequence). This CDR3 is CASIATQAGNEQFF. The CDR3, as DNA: TGTGCCAGCATAGCGACCCAGGCGGGCAATGAGCAGTTCTTC.

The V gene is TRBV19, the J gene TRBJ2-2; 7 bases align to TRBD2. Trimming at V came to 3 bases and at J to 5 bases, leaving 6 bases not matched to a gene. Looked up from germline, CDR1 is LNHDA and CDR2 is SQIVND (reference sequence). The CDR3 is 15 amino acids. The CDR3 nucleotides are TGTGCCAGTAGTATCCAAGGGAGGGGTACCGGGGAGCTGTTTTTT. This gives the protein CASSIQGRGTGELFF. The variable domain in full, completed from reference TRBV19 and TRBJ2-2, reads DGGITQSPKYLFRKEGQNVTLSCEQNLNHDAMYWYRQDPGQGLRLIYYSQIVNDFQKGDIAEGYSVSREKKESFPLTVTSAQKNPTAFYLCASSIQGRGTGELFFGEGSRLTVL.

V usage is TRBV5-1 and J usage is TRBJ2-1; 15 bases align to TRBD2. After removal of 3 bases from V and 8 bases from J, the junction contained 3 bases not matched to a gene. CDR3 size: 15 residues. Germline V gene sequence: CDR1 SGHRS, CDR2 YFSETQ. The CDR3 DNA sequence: TGCGCCAGCAGCTCCGGACTAGCGGGAGGGGATGAGCAGTTCTTC. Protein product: CASSSGLAGGDEQFF.

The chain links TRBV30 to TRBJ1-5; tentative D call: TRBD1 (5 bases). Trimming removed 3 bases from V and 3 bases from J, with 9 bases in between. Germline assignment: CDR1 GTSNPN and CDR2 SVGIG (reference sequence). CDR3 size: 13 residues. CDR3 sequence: CAWSQGLNQPQHF. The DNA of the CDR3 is TGTGCCTGGAGCCAGGGCCTCAATCAGCCCCAGCATTTT. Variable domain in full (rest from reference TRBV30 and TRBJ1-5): SQTIHQWPATLVQPVGSPLSLECTVEGTSNPNLYWYRQAAGRGLQLLFYSVGIGQISSEVPQNLSASRPQDRQFILSSKKLLLSDSGFYLCAWSQGLNQPQHFGDGTRLSIL.

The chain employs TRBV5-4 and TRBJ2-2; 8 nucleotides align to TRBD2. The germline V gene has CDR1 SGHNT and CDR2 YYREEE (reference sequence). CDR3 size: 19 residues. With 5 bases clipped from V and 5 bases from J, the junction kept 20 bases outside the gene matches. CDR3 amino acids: CASSPYSGILSSSTGELFF. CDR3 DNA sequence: TGTGCCAGCAGTCCCTATAGCGGGATTCTATCTTCCTCGACCGGGGAGCTGTTTTTT. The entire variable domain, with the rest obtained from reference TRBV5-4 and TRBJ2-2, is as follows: ETGVTQSPTHLIKTRGQQVTLRCSSQSGHNTVSWYQQALGQGPQFIFQYYREEENGRGNFPPRFSGLQFPNYSSELNVNALELDDSALYLCASSPYSGILSSSTGELFFGEGSRLTVL.

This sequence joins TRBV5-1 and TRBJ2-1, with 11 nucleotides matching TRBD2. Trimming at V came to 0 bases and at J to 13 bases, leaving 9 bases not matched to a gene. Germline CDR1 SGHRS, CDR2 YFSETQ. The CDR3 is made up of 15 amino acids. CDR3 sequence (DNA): TGCGCCAGCAGCTTGGGAAATAGCGGGAGGGCCCCCCAGTTCTTC. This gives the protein CASSLGNSGRAPQFF.

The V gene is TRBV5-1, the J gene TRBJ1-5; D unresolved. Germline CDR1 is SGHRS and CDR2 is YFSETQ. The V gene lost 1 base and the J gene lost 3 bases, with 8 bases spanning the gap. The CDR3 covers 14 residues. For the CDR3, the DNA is TGCGCCAGCAGCTTGAACGGTGCCAATCAGCCCCAGCATTTT. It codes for CASSLNGANQPQHF.

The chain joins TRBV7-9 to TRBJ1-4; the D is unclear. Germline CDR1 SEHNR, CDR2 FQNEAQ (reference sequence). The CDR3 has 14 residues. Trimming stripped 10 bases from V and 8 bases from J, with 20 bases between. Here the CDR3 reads CAIDSGGVREKLFF. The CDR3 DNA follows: TGTGCCATCGATTCGGGTGGAGTTCGGGAAAAACTGTTTTTT.

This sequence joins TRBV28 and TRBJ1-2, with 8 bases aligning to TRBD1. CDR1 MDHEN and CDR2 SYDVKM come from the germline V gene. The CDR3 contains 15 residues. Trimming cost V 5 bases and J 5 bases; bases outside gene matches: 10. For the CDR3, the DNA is TGTGCCAGCAGTCGCCAGCAGGGGGCGAATTATGGCTACACCTTC. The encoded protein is CASSRQQGANYGYTF.

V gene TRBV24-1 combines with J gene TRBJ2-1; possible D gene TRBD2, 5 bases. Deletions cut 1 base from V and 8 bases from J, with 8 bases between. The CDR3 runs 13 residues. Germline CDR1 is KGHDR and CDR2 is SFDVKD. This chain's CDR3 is CATSDFRGYEQFF. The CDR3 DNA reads TGTGCCACCAGTGATTTTCGGGGATATGAGCAGTTCTTC.

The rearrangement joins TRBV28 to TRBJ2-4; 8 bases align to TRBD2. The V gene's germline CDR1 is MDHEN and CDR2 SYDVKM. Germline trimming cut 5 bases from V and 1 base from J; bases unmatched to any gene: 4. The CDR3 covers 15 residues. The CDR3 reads CASSPTGGAKNIQYF. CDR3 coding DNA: TGTGCCAGCAGTCCCACGGGGGGGGCCAAAAACATTCAGTACTTC.

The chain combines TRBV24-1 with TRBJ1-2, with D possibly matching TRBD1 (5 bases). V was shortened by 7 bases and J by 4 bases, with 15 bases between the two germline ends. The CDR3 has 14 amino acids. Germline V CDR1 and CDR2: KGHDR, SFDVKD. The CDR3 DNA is TGTGCCACCAGCCACGACAGCGAAGCCTATGGCTACACCTTC. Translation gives CATSHDSEAYGYTF.